A single sample is the source of the 16 T cell receptor beta chains below, sequenced in a study of identical twins. TCRdb reprocessed the 5' RACE reads via MiXCR and lists one record per CDR3 protein. The repertoire holds 450,000 or so distinct CDR3 sequences, with approximately 15% as singletons. The sample was also linked to a second study, of yellow fever vaccine responses in identical twins.

Sequencing was done on a sample of CD4+ T cells sorted from blood. The receptor source for this set is a woman aged 18-35 years in good health.

This clonotype was found a few times. The V and J genes are TRBV12-5 and TRBJ2-5; 10 nucleotides agree with TRBD2. CDR3 length: 17 residues. V was clipped by 0 bases and J by 4 bases; unmatched bases: 8. Germline loops: CDR1 LGHNT, CDR2 FRNRAP. DNA of the CDR3: TGTGCTAGTGGTTTGGTAGGGCTAGCGGGAGAAGGAGAGACCCAGTACTTC. Amino acid sequence: CASGLVGLAGEGETQYF.

This chain's CDR3 is CATISSVRGYTF. CDR3 sequence (DNA): TGTGCCACCATATCAAGCGTTCGTGGCTACACCTTC. This chain connects TRBV9 to TRBJ1-2; no definite D call. Between the trimmed V and J ends, which lost 9 bases and 7 bases, there was a span of 16 bases. The CDR3 is 12 amino acids. CDR1 and CDR2 (germline): SGDLS, YYNGEE.

This clonotype was counted only a few times. V usage is TRBV5-1 and J usage is TRBJ2-7; D gene ambiguous. The CDR3 sequence is 13 residues long. The germline gives CDR1 SGHRS, CDR2 YFSETQ. Trimming left V 2 bases short and J 6 bases short, with 12 bases between. The CDR3 sequence is CASSLDVGPEQYF. CDR3 bases: TGCGCCAGCAGCTTAGACGTAGGACCCGAGCAGTACTTC.

V and J are TRBV7-3 and TRBJ2-7; 10 bases line up with TRBD1. CDR3 length: 17 amino acids. The junction had 13 bases not matched to a gene; V was cut back by 5 bases and J by 3 bases. From germline, CDR1 is SGHTA and CDR2 FQGTGA. Here the CDR3 DNA reads TGTGCCAGCAGCCCGACCGGGACAGGGGCCCAAGACTACGAGCAGTACTTC. This codes for CASSPTGTGAQDYEQYF.

The J gene is TRBJ2-2, the V gene TRBV20-1, with TRBD2 as a possible D gene (5 bases). The CDR3 has 13 amino acids. CDR1 and CDR2 from the germline V gene are DFQATT and SNEGSKA (reference sequence). V lost 8 bases and J 6 bases, leaving 16 bases between the germline ends. CDR3 coding DNA: TGCAGTACTGAAGGGAGTCAATCCGGGGAGCTGTTTTTT. The encoded protein is CSTEGSQSGELFF.

Only a few counts were recorded for this clonotype. The genes are TRBV7-2 and TRBJ2-7; TRBD2 matches 7 bases. Germline V gives CDR1 SGHTA, CDR2 FQGNSA. Trimming cost V 1 base and J 2 bases; bases outside gene matches: 5. The CDR3 is 15 amino acids. In DNA form, the CDR3 reads TGTGCCAGCAGCTTAGAACCCGGGGGGACCTACGAGCAGTACTTC. Translated: CASSLEPGGTYEQYF.

The rearrangement joins TRBV20-1 to TRBJ2-1; 11 bases line up with TRBD2. The CDR3 has 14 amino acids. V lost 6 bases and J lost 4; bases outside the gene matches: 5. CDR1 is DFQATT, CDR2 SNEGSKA, per germline (reference sequence). CDR3 bases: TGCAGTGCAAGACTAGCGGGGATGTACAATGAGCAGTTCTTC. Its protein product is CSARLAGMYNEQFF.

This clonotype was recorded a few times. The chain couples TRBV6-5 to TRBJ2-7; 8 nucleotides align to TRBD2. The V segment lost 0 bases and the J segment 5 bases; nucleotides outside the gene matches: 6. The CDR3 contains 15 residues. The germline V gene encodes CDR1 MNHEY and CDR2 SVGAGI. The CDR3 is CASSYSGLALNEQYF. The CDR3 nucleotides are TGTGCCAGCAGTTACTCAGGACTAGCTCTAAACGAGCAGTACTTC.

The chain couples TRBV11-2 to TRBJ2-7; 9 bases are shared with TRBD2. J lost 4 bases, V lost 3 bases, and 13 bases had no gene match. There are 17 residues in the CDR3. Germline CDR1 SGHAT, CDR2 FQNNGV. This CDR3 reads CASSLNLAGAFKYEQYF. CDR3 coding DNA: TGTGCCAGCAGCTTGAATTTAGCGGGAGCCTTCAAATACGAGCAGTACTTC.

This clonotype occurred many times. The chain employs TRBV7-2 and TRBJ2-1; D not certain. V gave up 6 bases and J gave up 4 bases, with 10 bases separating them. The CDR3 runs to 13 residues. From germline, CDR1 is SGHTA and CDR2 FQGNSA. CDR3 coding DNA: TGTGCCAGCAGTTTGGGCAGTTACAATGAGCAGTTCTTC. Its translation: CASSLGSYNEQFF.

The chain links TRBV19 to TRBJ2-5; 7 positions agree with TRBD2. The V segment lost 4 bases and the J segment 4 bases; nucleotides outside the gene matches: 9. The CDR3 totals 15 residues. Per germline, CDR1 LNHDA and CDR2 SQIVND (reference sequence). The CDR3: CASSTGTQRGETQYF. The CDR3 nucleotides are TGTGCCAGTAGTACCGGGACCCAGCGGGGAGAGACCCAGTACTTC.

This clonotype came up a few times. The chain recombines TRBV7-2 with TRBJ2-7; possible D gene TRBD1, 5 bases. Germline V CDR1 and CDR2: SGHTA, FQGNSA. Trimming removed 6 bases from V and 3 bases from J, with 18 bases in between. This CDR3 spans 15 amino acids. The CDR3: CASSSPGRANYEQYF. CDR3 coding DNA: TGTGCCAGCAGTTCACCGGGCAGGGCAAACTACGAGCAGTACTTC.

This clonotype has only a few counts. CDR3 sequence: CASSLGQGLKLKNIQYF. Here the CDR3 DNA reads TGTGCCAGCAGTCTCGGACAGGGGCTGAAATTAAAAAACATTCAGTACTTC. The rearrangement joins TRBV2 to TRBJ2-4; 9 bases are shared with TRBD1. J was trimmed by 4 bases and V by 5 bases; bases with no gene match: 12. Germline CDR1 SNHLY, CDR2 FYNNEI. CDR3 length: 17 amino acids.

This clonotype was counted between two and nine times. V usage is TRBV3-1 and J usage is TRBJ2-7; 10 nucleotides line up with TRBD1. The CDR3 spans 16 residues. Germline V gene data show CDR1 as LGHDT and CDR2 as YNNKEL (reference sequence). The junction had 8 bases not matched to a gene; V was cut back by 3 bases and J by 3 bases. The CDR3 sequence: CASSQRQGAAYYEQYF. The DNA for the CDR3 is TGTGCCAGCAGCCAGAGACAGGGGGCTGCCTACTACGAGCAGTACTTC.

There are a few counts of this clonotype. The chain uses TRBV3-1 and TRBJ2-3; 9 bases are a match to TRBD2. CDR1 is LGHDT, CDR2 YNNKEL, per germline (reference sequence). CDR3 length: 18 amino acids. The V gene end was trimmed by 3 bases and the J gene end by 1 base; junction bases not matched to a gene: 11. The CDR3 sequence is CASSHVSPGLAGTDTQYF. The CDR3 DNA reads TGTGCCAGCAGCCATGTCAGCCCGGGACTAGCTGGCACAGATACGCAGTATTTT.

The genes are TRBV11-2 and TRBJ2-7; the D call may be TRBD1 or TRBD2 (5 bases each). Germline CDR1 reads SGHAT; CDR2 reads FQNNGV. The CDR3 covers 14 residues. V lost 4 bases and J lost 2, with 12 bases in between. CDR3 nucleotide sequence: TGTGCCAGCAGCTCCTTAGAGGGGCCCTACGAGCAGTACTTC. Translated, it gives CASSSLEGPYEQYF. Complete variable domain (other parts from reference TRBV11-2 and TRBJ2-7): EAGVAQSPRYKIIEKRQSVAFWCNPISGHATLYWYQQILGQGPKLLIQFQNNGVVDDSQLPKDRFSAERLKGVDSTLKIQPAKLEDSAVYLCASSSLEGPYEQYFGPGTRLTVT.